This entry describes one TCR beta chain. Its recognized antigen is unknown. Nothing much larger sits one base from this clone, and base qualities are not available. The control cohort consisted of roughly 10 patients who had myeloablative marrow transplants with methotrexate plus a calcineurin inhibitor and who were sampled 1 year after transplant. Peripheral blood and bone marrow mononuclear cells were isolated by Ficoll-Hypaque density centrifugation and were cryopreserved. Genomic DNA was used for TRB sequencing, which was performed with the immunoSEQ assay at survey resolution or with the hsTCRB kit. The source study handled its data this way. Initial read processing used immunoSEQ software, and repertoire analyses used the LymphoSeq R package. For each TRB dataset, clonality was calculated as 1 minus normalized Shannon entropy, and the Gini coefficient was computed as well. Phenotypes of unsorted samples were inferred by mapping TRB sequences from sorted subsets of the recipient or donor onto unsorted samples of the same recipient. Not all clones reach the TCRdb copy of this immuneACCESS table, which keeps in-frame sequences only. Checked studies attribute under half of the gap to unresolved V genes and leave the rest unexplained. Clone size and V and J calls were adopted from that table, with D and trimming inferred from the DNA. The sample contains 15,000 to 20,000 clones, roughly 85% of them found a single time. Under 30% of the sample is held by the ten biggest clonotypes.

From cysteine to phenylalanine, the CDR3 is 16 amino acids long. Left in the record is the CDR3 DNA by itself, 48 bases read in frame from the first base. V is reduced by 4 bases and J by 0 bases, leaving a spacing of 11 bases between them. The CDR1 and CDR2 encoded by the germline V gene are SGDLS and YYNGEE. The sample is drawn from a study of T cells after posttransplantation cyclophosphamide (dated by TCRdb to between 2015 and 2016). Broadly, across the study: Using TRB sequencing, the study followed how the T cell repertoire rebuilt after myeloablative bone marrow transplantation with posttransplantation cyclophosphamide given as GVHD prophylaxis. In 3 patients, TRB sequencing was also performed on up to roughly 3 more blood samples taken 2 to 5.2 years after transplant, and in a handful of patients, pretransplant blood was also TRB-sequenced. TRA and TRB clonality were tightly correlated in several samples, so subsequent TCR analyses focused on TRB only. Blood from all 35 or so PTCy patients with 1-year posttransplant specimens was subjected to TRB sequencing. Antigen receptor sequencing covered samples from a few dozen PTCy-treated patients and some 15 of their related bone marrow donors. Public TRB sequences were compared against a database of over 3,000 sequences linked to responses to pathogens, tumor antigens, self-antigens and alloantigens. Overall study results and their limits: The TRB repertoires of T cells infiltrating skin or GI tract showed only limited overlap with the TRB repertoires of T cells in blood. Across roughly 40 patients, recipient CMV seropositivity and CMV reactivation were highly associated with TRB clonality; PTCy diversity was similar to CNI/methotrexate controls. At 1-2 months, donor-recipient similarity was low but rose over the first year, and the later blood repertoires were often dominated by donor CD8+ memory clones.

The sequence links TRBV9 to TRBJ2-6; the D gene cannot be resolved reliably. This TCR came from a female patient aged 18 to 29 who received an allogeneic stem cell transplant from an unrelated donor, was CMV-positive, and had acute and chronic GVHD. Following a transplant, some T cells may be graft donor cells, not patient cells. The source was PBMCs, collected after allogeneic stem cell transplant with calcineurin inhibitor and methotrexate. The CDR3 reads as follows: CASSPRHISGANVLTF. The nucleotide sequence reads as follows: TGTGCCAGCAGCCCTCGACATATCTCTGGGGCCAACGTCCTGACTTTC.